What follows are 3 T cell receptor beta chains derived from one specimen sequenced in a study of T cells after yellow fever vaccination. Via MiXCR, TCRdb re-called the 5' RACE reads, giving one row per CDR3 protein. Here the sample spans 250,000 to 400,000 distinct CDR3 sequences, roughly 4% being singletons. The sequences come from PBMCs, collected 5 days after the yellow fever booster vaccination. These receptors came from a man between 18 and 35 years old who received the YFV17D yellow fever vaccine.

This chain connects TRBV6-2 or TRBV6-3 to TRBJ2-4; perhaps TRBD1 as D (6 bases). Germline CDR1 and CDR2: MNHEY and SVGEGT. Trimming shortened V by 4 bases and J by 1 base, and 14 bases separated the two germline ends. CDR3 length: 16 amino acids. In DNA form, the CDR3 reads TGTGCCAGCAGTTTTGGGCAGGGGTCGGCCAAAAACATTCAGTACTTC. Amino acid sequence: CASSFGQGSAKNIQYF.

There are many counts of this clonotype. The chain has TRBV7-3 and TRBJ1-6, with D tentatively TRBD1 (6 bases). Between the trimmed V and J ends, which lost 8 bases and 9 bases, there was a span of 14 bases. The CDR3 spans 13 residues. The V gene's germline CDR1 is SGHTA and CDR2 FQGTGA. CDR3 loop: CASPDRRCSPLHF. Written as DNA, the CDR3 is TGTGCCAGCCCCGACAGGAGATGTTCACCCCTCCACTTT.

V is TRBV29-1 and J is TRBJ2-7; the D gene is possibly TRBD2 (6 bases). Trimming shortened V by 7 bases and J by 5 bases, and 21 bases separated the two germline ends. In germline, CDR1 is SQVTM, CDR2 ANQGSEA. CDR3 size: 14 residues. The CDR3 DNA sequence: TGCAGCGACCAATGTTTGGAGCGGGTCCACGAGCAGTACGTC. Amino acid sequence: CSDQCLERVHEQYV.